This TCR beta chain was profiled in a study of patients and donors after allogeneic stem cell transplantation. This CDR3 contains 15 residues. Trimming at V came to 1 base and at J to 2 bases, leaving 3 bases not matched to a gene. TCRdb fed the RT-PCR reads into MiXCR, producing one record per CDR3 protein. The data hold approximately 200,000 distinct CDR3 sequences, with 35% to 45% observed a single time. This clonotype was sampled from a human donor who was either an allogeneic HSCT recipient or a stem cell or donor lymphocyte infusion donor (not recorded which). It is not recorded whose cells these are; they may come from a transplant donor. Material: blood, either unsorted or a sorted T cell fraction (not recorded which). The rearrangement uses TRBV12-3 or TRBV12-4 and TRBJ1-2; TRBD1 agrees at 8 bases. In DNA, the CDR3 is TGTGCCAGCAGTTTAGGGACAGGGAAGAACTATGGCTACACCTTC. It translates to CASSLGTGKNYGYTF.